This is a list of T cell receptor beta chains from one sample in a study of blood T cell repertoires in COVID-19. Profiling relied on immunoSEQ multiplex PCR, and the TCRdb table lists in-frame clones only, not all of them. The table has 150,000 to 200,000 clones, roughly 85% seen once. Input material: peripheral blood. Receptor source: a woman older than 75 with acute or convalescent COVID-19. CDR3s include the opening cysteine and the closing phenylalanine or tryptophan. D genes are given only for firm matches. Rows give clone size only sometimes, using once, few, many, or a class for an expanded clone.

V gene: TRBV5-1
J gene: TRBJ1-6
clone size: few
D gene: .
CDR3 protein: CASSLGQDVSPLHF
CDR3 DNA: TGCGCCAGCAGCTTGGGACAGGATGTTTCACCCCTCCACTTT

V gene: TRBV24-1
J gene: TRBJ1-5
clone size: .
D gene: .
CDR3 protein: CATSEGQTNQPQHF
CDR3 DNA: TGTGCCACCAGTGAAGGACAAACCAATCAGCCCCAGCATTTT

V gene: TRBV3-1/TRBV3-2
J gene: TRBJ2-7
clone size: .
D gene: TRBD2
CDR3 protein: CASSPTGGGPHSYEQYF
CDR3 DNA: TGTGCCAGCAGCCCGACGGGCGGGGGGCCTCACTCCTACGAGCAGTACTTC

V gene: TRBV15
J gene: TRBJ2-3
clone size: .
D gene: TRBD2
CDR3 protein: CATSRELAGVSDTQYF
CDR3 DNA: TGTGCCACCAGCAGAGAACTAGCGGGGGTGTCAGATACGCAGTATTTT

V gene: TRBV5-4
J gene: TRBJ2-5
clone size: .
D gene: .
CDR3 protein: CASSLGTAPETQYF
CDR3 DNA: TGTGCCAGCAGCTTGGGGACTGCCCCAGAGACCCAGTACTTC

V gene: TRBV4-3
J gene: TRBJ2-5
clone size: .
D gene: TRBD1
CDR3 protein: CASSQDPGTGGETQYF
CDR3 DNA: TGCGCCAGCAGCCAAGATCCCGGGACAGGGGGGGAGACCCAGTACTTC

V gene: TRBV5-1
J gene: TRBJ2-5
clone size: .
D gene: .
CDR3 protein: CASSLADQETQYF
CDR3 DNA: TGCGCCAGCAGCTTAGCGGATCAAGAGACCCAGTACTTC

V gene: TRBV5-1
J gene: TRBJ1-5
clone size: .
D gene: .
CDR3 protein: CASSLGGDQPQHF
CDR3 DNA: TGCGCCAGCAGCTTGGGGGGAGATCAGCCCCAGCATTTT

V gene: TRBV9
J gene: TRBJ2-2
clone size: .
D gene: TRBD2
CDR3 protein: CASSAEGLVAGELFF
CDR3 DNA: TGTGCCAGCAGCGCCGAAGGACTAGTAGCCGGGGAGCTGTTTTTT

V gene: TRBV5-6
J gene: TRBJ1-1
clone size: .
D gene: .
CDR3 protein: CASSFDSEKAFF
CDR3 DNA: TGTGCCAGCAGCTTTGACTCCGAGAAAGCTTTCTTT

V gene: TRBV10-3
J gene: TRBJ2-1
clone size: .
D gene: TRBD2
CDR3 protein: CAISDHGTKTYEQFF
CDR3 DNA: TGTGCCATCAGTGACCACGGGACTAAGACCTATGAGCAGTTCTTC

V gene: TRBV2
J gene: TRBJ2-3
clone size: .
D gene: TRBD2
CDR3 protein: CATKREGLRDTQYF
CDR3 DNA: TGTGCCACGAAGCGGGAGGGACTGAGGGATACGCAGTATTTT

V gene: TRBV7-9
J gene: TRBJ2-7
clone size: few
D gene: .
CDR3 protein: CASSSGVAGVSYEQYF
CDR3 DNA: TGTGCCAGCAGCTCAGGGGTAGCGGGTGTCTCCTACGAGCAGTACTTC

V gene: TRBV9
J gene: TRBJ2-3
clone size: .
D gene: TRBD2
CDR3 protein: CASSAGLAGGSLDTQYF
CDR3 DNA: TGTGCCAGCAGCGCCGGACTAGCGGGAGGGAGCTTAGATACGCAGTATTTT

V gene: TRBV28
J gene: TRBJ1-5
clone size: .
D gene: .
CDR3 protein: CASTQEGISNQPQHF
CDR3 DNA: TGTGCCAGCACTCAGGAGGGGATTAGCAATCAGCCCCAGCATTTT

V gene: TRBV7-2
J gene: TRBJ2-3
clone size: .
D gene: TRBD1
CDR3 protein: CASSPDRGVADTQYF
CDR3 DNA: TGTGCCAGCAGCCCAGACAGGGGTGTCGCAGATACGCAGTATTTT

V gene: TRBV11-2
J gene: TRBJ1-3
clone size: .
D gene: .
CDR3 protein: CASRALGGRSGNTIYF
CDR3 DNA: TGTGCCAGCAGGGCCCTCGGGGGGCGCAGTGGAAACACCATATATTTT

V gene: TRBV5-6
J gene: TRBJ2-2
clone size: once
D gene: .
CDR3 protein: CASSLAGDPAGTGELFF
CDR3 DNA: TGTGCCAGCAGCTTGGCTGGTGATCCAGCAGGCACCGGGGAGCTGTTTTTT

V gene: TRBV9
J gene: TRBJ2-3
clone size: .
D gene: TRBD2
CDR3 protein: CASSVRTSGGTDTQYF
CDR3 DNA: TGTGCCAGCAGCGTGAGGACTAGCGGGGGCACAGATACGCAGTATTTT

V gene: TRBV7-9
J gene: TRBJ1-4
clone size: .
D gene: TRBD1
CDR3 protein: CASSSGTGDEKLFF
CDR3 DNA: TGTGCCAGCAGCTCCGGGACAGGGGATGAAAAACTGTTTTTT

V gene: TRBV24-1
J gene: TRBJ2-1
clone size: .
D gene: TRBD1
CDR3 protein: CATSDSGQGGNEQFF
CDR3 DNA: TGTGCCACCAGTGACTCGGGACAGGGGGGGAATGAGCAGTTCTTC

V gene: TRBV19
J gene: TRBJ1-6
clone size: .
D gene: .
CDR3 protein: CASSIVASPLHF
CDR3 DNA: TGTGCCAGTAGTATTGTAGCCTCACCCCTCCACTTT

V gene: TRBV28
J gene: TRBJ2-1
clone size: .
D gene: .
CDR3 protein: CASTLRGEPLNEQFF
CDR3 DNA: TGTGCCAGCACCCTCAGGGGGGAGCCTCTCAATGAGCAGTTCTTC

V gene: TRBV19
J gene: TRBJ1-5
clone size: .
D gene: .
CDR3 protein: CASRSGTLGTNQPQHF
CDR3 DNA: TGTGCCAGTAGGAGCGGGACTCTTGGGACAAATCAGCCCCAGCATTTT

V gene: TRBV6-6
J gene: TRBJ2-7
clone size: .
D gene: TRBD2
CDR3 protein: CASNIAGGHRSYEQYF
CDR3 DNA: TGTGCCAGCAATATAGCGGGGGGCCACCGCTCCTACGAGCAGTACTTC

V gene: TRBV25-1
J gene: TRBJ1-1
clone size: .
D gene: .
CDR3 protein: CASSPRTAPNTEAFF
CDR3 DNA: TGTGCCAGCAGTCCACGGACAGCACCGAACACTGAAGCTTTCTTT

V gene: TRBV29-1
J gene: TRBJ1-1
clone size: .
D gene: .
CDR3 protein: CSVGVNTEAFF
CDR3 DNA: TGCAGCGTCGGGGTGAACACTGAAGCTTTCTTT

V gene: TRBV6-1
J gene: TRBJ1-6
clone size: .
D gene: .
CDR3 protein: CASSEVNNSPLHF
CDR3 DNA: TGTGCCAGCAGTGAAGTCAATAATTCACCCCTCCACTTT

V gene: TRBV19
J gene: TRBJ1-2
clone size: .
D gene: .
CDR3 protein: CASSIGRALSGGYTF
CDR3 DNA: TGTGCCAGTAGTATAGGCAGGGCCTTGTCTGGAGGCTACACCTTC

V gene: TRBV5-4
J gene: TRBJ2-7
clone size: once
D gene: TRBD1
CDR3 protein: CASSKAGTGSYEQYF
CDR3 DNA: TGTGCCAGCAGTAAAGCCGGGACAGGGAGCTACGAGCAGTACTTC

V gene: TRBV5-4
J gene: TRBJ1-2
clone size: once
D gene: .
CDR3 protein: CASSLKGVYGYTF
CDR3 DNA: TGTGCCAGCAGCTTGAAGGGGGTTTATGGCTACACCTTC

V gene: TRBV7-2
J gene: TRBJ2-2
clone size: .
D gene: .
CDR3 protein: CASSLGHVDTGELFF
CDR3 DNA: TGTGCCAGCAGCCTAGGGCACGTCGACACCGGGGAGCTGTTTTTT

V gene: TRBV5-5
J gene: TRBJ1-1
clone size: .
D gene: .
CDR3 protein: CASSFRQLSLNTEAFF
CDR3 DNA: TGTGCCAGCAGCTTCCGACAGCTTAGTCTGAACACTGAAGCTTTCTTT

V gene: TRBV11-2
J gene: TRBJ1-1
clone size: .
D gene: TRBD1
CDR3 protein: CASSLTGGVMDTEAFF
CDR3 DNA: TGTGCCAGCAGTTTAACAGGGGGCGTCATGGACACTGAAGCTTTCTTT

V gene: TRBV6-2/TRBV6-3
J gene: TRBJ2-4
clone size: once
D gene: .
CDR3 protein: CASSYGRAGLSDIQYF
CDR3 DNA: TGTGCCAGCAGTTACGGCAGGGCGGGATTGTCGGACATTCAGTACTTC

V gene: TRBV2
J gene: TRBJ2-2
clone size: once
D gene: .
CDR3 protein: CASSPTVRLNTGELFF
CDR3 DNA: TGTGCCAGCAGTCCGACAGTAAGATTGAACACCGGGGAGCTGTTTTTT

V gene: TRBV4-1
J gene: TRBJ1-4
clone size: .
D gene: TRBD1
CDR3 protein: CASSLDRGVGLFF
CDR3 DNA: TGCGCCAGCAGCCTCGACAGGGGTGTGGGTCTGTTTTTT